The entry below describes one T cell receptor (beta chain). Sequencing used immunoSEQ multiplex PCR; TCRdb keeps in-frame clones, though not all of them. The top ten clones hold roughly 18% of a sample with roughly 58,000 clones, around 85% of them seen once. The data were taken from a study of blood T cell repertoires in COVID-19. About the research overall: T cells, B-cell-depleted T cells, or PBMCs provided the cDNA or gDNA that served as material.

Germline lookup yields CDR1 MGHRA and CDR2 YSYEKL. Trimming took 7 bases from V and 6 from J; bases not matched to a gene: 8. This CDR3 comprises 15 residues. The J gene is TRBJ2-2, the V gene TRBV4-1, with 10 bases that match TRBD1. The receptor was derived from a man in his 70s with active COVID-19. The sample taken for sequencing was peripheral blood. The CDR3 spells CASKIRDRGSGELFF. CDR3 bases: TGCGCCAGCAAAATCCGGGACAGGGGTTCCGGGGAGCTGTTTTTT.